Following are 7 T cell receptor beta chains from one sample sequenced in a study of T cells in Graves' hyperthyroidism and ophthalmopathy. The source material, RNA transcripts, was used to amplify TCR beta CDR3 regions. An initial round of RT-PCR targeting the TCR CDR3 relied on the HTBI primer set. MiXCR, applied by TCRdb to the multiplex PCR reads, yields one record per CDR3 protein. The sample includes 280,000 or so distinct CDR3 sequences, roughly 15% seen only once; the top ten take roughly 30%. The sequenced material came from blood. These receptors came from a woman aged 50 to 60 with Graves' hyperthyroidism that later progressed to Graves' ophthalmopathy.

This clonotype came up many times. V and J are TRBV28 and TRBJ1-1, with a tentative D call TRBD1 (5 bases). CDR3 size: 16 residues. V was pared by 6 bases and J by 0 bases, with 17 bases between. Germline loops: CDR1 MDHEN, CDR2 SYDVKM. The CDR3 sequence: CASRAGTGFMNTEAFF. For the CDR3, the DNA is TGTGCCAGCAGGGCCGGGACGGGTTTTATGAACACTGAAGCTTTCTTT.

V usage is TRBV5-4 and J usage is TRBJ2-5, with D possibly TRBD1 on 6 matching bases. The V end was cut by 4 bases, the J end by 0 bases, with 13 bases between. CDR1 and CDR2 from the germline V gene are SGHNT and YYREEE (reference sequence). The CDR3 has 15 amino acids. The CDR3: CASSPGGQYQETQYF. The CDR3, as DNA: TGTGCCAGCAGCCCTGGGGGCCAATACCAAGAGACCCAGTACTTC. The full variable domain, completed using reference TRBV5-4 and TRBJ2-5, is ETGVTQSPTHLIKTRGQQVTLRCSSQSGHNTVSWYQQALGQGPQFIFQYYREEENGRGNFPPRFSGLQFPNYSSELNVNALELDDSALYLCASSPGGQYQETQYFGPGTRLLVL.

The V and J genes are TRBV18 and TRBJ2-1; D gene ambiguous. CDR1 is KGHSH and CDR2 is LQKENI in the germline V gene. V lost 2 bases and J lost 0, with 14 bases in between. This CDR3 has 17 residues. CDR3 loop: CASSPFIGRSSYNEQFF. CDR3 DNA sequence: TGTGCCAGCTCACCATTTATAGGACGGAGCTCCTACAATGAGCAGTTCTTC.

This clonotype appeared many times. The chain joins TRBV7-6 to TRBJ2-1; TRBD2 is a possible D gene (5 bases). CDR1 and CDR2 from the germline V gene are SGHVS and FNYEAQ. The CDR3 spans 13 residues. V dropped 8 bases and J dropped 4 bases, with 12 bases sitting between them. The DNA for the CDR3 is TGTGCCAGCCTGGACCCGGGATACAATGAGCAGTTCTTC. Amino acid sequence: CASLDPGYNEQFF.

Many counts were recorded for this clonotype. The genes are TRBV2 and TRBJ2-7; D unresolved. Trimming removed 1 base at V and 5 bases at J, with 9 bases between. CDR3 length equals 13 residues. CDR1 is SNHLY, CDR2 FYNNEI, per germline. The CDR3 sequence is CASSEGDRNEQYF. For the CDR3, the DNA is TGTGCCAGCAGTGAAGGAGACCGCAACGAGCAGTACTTC.

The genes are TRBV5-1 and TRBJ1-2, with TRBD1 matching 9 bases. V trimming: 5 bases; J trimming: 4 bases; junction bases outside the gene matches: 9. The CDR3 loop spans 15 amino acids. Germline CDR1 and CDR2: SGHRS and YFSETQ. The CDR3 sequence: CASRQGTGTFYGYTF. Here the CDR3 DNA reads TGCGCCAGCAGACAGGGGACAGGGACGTTCTATGGCTACACCTTC.

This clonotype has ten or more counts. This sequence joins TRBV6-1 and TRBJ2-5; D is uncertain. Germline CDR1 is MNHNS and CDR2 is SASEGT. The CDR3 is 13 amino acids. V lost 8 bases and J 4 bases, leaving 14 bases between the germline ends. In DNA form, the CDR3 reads TGTGCCAGCTATCTTGGGTATGGAGAGACCCAGTACTTC. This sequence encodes CASYLGYGETQYF.